This TCR beta chain was recovered during a study of blood T cell repertoires in COVID-19. Study-level background: Collection of acute and convalescent COVID-19 samples took place in the United States, Italy and Spain. PBMCs, B-cell-depleted T cells, or T cells provided the cDNA or gDNA that made up the material.

This clone was detected only a few times. Germline lookup yields CDR1 SGHVS and CDR2 FNYEAQ. V gave up 5 bases and J gave up 6 bases, with 14 bases separating them. This CDR3 has 15 residues. As processed by the authors: Nucleated cell counts were estimated from reference gene primer amplification. TCRdb keeps only in-frame clones here, not all; method: immunoSEQ multiplex PCR. D and trimming come from the DNA, and the V and J calls and clone size come from that table. The repertoire holds under 300,000 clones, with about nine tenths as singletons. The chain couples TRBV7-6 to TRBJ1-6; D is perhaps TRBD1 (5 bases). Sequenced input: peripheral blood. This receptor was taken from a woman aged 40 to 49 with acute or convalescent COVID-19. This CDR3 reads CASSPGSGRNSPLHF. The CDR3 DNA sequence: TGTGCCAGCAGCCCTGGGTCAGGGCGTAATTCACCCCTCCACTTT.